This T cell receptor (beta chain) was captured by sequencing in a study of beta chain features in type 1 diabetes. Study summary: Sorted cells numbering 95 million to 110 million were examined across all samples.

The CDR3 runs 16 residues. V was cut by 0 bases and J by 4 bases, with 13 bases left in between. The germline V gene encodes CDR1 SGDLS and CDR2 YYNGEE. This clone was recorded many times. Its specificity is unknown. Sequencing targeted expressed TCRB transcripts, as all isolated RNA had been reverse transcribed. Data came from immunoSEQ multiplex PCR; TCRdb stores just in-frame clones and leaves some out. The data contain about 120,000 clones, 15% to 20% of them singletons. CD45RO/CCR7/CD25/CD127/CD95/CD27 sorting isolated CD4+ naive, central memory, regulatory and stem cell-like memory cells. General observations from the study: People with Type 1 diabetes carried modestly yet significantly shorter TCRB CDR3s in all four CD4+ subsets. More deletions and fewer insertions at VDJ junctions were found in patients with type 1 diabetes.

This TCR derives from a young man with type 1 diabetes. V usage is TRBV9 and J usage is TRBJ1-4, with a weak D call TRBD1 (5 bases). Sequencing was performed on central memory CD4+ T cells from blood. As DNA, the CDR3 is TGTGCCAGCAGCGTAGGGACACGGGATTATAATGAAAAACTGTTTTTT. Translating it yields CASSVGTRDYNEKLFF.